This entry describes one TCR beta chain. The data were obtained in a study of blood T cell repertoires in COVID-19. Looking at the study overall: The United States, Italy and Spain were the sources of the acute and convalescent COVID-19 samples. Sources were T cells, B-cell-depleted T cells, or PBMCs; the material itself was cDNA or gDNA.

Authors' processing steps: Estimation of nucleated cell counts relied on the amplification of reference gene primers. This table comes from immunoSEQ multiplex PCR, and its TCRdb copy is limited to in-frame clones, with some not included. V and J calls and clone size come straight from that table; D and trimming were deduced from the DNA. The sample yields more than 110,000 clones, 84% seen once. The V gene's germline CDR1 is KGHSH and CDR2 LQKENI. Deletions cut 3 bases from V and 3 bases from J, with 15 bases between. This CDR3 contains 15 residues. Source material: peripheral blood. The J gene is TRBJ2-7, the V gene TRBV18; D might be TRBD1 (5 bases). This clonotype was sampled from a human donor in a cohort sampled during active COVID-19. CDR3 nucleotide sequence: TGTGCCAGCTCACCCACCGCAGGGAACCACTACGAGCAGTACTTC. Translated, it gives CASSPTAGNHYEQYF.